This TCR beta chain is from a study of glioma-infiltrating T cells. The study, taken as a whole, reports: Gliomas, especially low-grade, showed above-expected tissue-blood divergence; non-neoplastic patients showed below. Very few CDR3 sequences were shared between tissue and blood.

This clonotype has ten or more counts. Antigen unknown. V lost 4 bases and J 0 bases, leaving 7 bases between the germline ends. Germline CDR1 reads MNHEY; CDR2 reads SMNVEV (reference sequence). The CDR3 loop spans 15 amino acids. The iRepertoire nested amplicon-rescue multiplex PCR amplified TCR alpha and beta CDR3s from RNA. One-step reverse transcription and amplification started from approximately 100-400 ng of tissue mRNA or PBMC total RNA. MiXCR was run by TCRdb on the multiplex PCR reads, yielding one entry per CDR3 protein. The table has roughly 190,000 distinct CDR3 sequences, roughly 32% seen once; the top ten hold around 20%.

The TCR originated in a human donor with low-grade glioma or glioblastoma, undergoing nonglioma brain surgery, or in good health (not recorded which). The chain is built from TRBV27 and TRBJ2-6; D gene unclear. The sequenced sample was glioma tissue, nonneoplastic brain tissue, or PBMCs (not recorded which). For the CDR3, the DNA is TGTGCCAGCAGTTCCCCCTACTCTGGGGCCAACGTCCTGACTTTC. Encoded protein: CASSSPYSGANVLTF.